Shown below are 18 T cell receptor beta chains from a single sample sequenced in a study of blood T cell repertoires in COVID-19. Here immunoSEQ multiplex PCR was the method, and the copy in TCRdb shows in-frame clones only, minus some. The sample has approximately 200,000 clones; approximately 85% are singletons. Sequenced input: PBMCs or T cells enriched from blood (not recorded which). Receptors were obtained from a woman in her thirties who had recovered from COVID-19.

V usage is TRBV6-1 and J usage is TRBJ2-7, with TRBD2 identical over 12 bases. The CDR3 has 18 residues. Germline V gives CDR1 MNHNS, CDR2 SASEGT. With V trimmed by 2 bases and J by 2 bases, 10 bases remained unmatched. The CDR3 protein is CASSEIIGLAGKPYEQYF. In DNA form, the CDR3 reads TGTGCCAGCAGTGAAATAATAGGACTAGCGGGGAAGCCCTACGAGCAGTACTTC.

The chain is built from TRBV5-1 and TRBJ2-1, with TRBD2 matching 7 bases. CDR3 size: 12 residues. J gave up 9 bases and V 0 bases, and 0 bases lay outside the gene matches. Germline V CDR1 and CDR2: SGHRS, YFSETQ. CDR3: CASSLAGGEQFF. The CDR3 bases are TGCGCCAGCAGCTTGGCGGGGGGTGAGCAGTTCTTC.

This clone was observed a few times. V usage is TRBV7-8 and J usage is TRBJ1-3; 11 bases align to TRBD1. Trimming removed 5 bases from V and 5 bases from J; junction bases left unmatched: 5. CDR1 and CDR2 (germline): SGHVS, FQNEAQ. The CDR3 is made up of 15 amino acids. In nucleotides, the CDR3 is TGTGCCAGCAGCCCAAGGACAGGGGGCCGAAACACCATATATTTT. Protein product: CASSPRTGGRNTIYF.

The gene calls are TRBV6-5 and TRBJ1-2; the D gene is possibly TRBD1 (6 bases). In germline, CDR1 is MNHEY, CDR2 SVGAGI. The V end was cut by 5 bases, the J end by 5 bases, with 18 bases between. CDR3 length equals 15 residues. The CDR3 loop reads CASSPTTGSRYGYTF. For the CDR3, the DNA is TGTGCCAGCAGTCCAACGACAGGTTCTAGGTATGGCTACACCTTC.

The chain links TRBV5-1 to TRBJ2-5; TRBD1 agrees at 7 bases. The CDR3 has 14 residues. Per germline, CDR1 SGHRS and CDR2 YFSETQ. V lost 4 bases to trimming and J lost 2 bases; unmatched junction nucleotides: 5. CDR3 nucleotides: TGCGCCAGCAGCCCCATGGGACAGCAAGAGACCCAGTACTTC. It is translated as CASSPMGQQETQYF.

The chain links TRBV5-1 to TRBJ1-1, with D tentatively TRBD1 (5 bases). This CDR3 has 14 amino acids. Trimming took 0 bases from V and 6 from J, leaving 12 bases between them. Germline assignment: CDR1 SGHRS and CDR2 YFSETQ. CDR3 nucleotide sequence: TGCGCCAGCAGCTTGGCGGGGGTTCCCGCTGAAGCTTTCTTT. It yields the protein CASSLAGVPAEAFF.

The rearrangement joins TRBV19 to TRBJ2-7; D gene ambiguous. Germline values: CDR1 LNHDA, CDR2 SQIVND (reference sequence). The CDR3 length is 13 residues. The V gene lost 6 bases and the J gene lost 0 bases, with 9 bases spanning the gap. The CDR3 DNA reads as TGTGCCAGTAGCTCCGGTTCCTCCTACGAGCAGTACTTC. It specifies CASSSGSSYEQYF.

The chain joins TRBV28 to TRBJ2-1, with D maybe TRBD1 (7 bases). The ends were cut back, 1 base at V and 0 bases at J, with 19 bases in the middle. Germline V gene lookup returns CDR1 MDHEN and CDR2 SYDVKM. The CDR3 has 19 residues. The CDR3 sequence: CASSLSTLQGGSSYNEQFF. As DNA, the CDR3 is TGTGCCAGCAGTTTATCTACCCTCCAGGGGGGTAGCTCCTACAATGAGCAGTTCTTC.

The CDR3 protein is CASKDRVLQPQHF. The DNA of the CDR3 is TGTGCCAGCAAAGACAGGGTGTTACAGCCCCAGCATTTT. The rearrangement uses TRBV2 and TRBJ1-5; 7 nucleotides line up with TRBD1. Germline V gives CDR1 SNHLY, CDR2 FYNNEI. Trimming cost V 7 bases and J 7 bases; bases outside gene matches: 7. CDR3 length: 13 amino acids. Full variable domain (missing parts from reference TRBV2 and TRBJ1-5): EPEVTQTPSHQVTQMGQEVILRCVPISNHLYFYWYRQILGQKVEFLVSFYNNEISEKSEIFDDQFSVERPDGSNFTLKIRSTKLEDSAMYFCASKDRVLQPQHFGDGTRLSIL.

This chain links TRBV5-6 with TRBJ2-2; 9 bases are shared with TRBD2. The CDR3 is 16 residues long. Germline lookup yields CDR1 SGHDT and CDR2 YYEEEE. V lost 0 bases, J lost 2 bases, and 2 bases stayed unmatched. CDR3 residues: CASSLGGLANTGELFF. The DNA of the CDR3 is TGTGCCAGCAGCTTGGGGGGACTAGCTAACACCGGGGAGCTGTTTTTT.

The chain has TRBV7-6 and TRBJ2-3; a possible D gene is TRBD2 (5 bases). The V end was cut by 4 bases, the J end by 1 base, with 15 bases between. Germline loops: CDR1 SGHVS, CDR2 FNYEAQ. The CDR3 runs 16 residues. CDR3: CASSSPPGVRTDTQYF. The CDR3 DNA is TGTGCCAGCAGCTCCCCCCCCGGGGTCCGCACAGATACGCAGTATTTT.

The V call is TRBV28, the J call TRBJ1-2; weak D call: TRBD1 (6 bases). Germline V CDR1 and CDR2: MDHEN, SYDVKM. The CDR3 loop spans 13 amino acids. V shed 6 bases and J shed 5 bases, with 13 bases lying between them. CDR3 coding DNA: TGTGCCAGCAGGCCGACAGGAAAATATGGCTACACCTTC. This translates into CASRPTGKYGYTF.

V and J are TRBV6-5 and TRBJ2-7; D uncertain. In germline, CDR1 is MNHEY, CDR2 SVGAGI. V was trimmed by 5 bases and J by 1 base, leaving 3 bases between them. This CDR3 comprises 11 residues. The CDR3 here is CASSTSYEQYF. The CDR3 DNA reads TGTGCCAGCAGTACTTCCTACGAGCAGTACTTC.

The chain has TRBV18 and TRBJ1-2, with D possibly matching TRBD1 (6 bases). This CDR3 is built from 15 residues. The germline V gene has CDR1 KGHSH and CDR2 LQKENI. V dropped 3 bases and J dropped 4 bases, with 15 bases sitting between them. CDR3 loop: CASSPPDSLFYGYTF. The CDR3 DNA reads as TGTGCCAGCTCACCGCCGGACAGTTTATTCTATGGCTACACCTTC.

This clone was seen more than once but under ten times. The chain joins TRBV10-1 to TRBJ1-2; unclear D gene. The CDR3 totals 13 residues. V gave up 5 bases and J gave up 5 bases, with 12 bases separating them. CDR1 WNHNN and CDR2 SYGVQD come from the germline V gene (reference sequence). CDR3 coding DNA: TGCGCCAGCAGTCCTGACATATTGTATGGCTACACCTTC. This gives the protein CASSPDILYGYTF.

This clone was counted a single time. The chain links TRBV7-2 to TRBJ1-2; 8 bases map to TRBD1. There are 17 residues in the CDR3. Germline V CDR1 and CDR2: SGHTA, FQGNSA. Germline trimming cut 2 bases from V and 4 bases from J; bases unmatched to any gene: 12. CDR3: CASSLPGQGAMVYGYTF. DNA of the CDR3: TGTGCCAGCAGCTTACCCGGCCAGGGGGCGATGGTCTATGGCTACACCTTC.

This chain uses TRBV28 with TRBJ2-1, with 7 bases fitting TRBD2. Germline loops: CDR1 MDHEN, CDR2 SYDVKM. Trimming took 6 bases from V and 8 from J; bases not matched to a gene: 7. The CDR3 runs 13 residues. CDR3 nucleotides: TGTGCCAGCAGGCCTCCTAGCGGCGATGAGCAGTTCTTC. Its protein is CASRPPSGDEQFF.

This clone was seen more than once but under ten times. The V gene is TRBV6-4, the J gene TRBJ1-1; TRBD1 aligns across 11 bases. Looked up from germline, CDR1 is MRHNA and CDR2 is SNTAGT. V was pared by 2 bases and J by 4 bases, with 0 bases of the junction left unmatched. This CDR3 comprises 14 residues. The CDR3 loop reads CASSDGQGATEAFF. DNA of the CDR3: TGTGCCAGCAGTGACGGACAGGGGGCCACTGAAGCTTTCTTT.